The 27 T cell receptor beta chains listed next were all sequenced from one sample in a study of read filtering for tumor transcriptome and immune sequencing. This library used around 400 ng RNA and molecular barcoded adaptors spanning alpha/delta and beta/gamma chains. TCRdb ran MiXCR on the reads and lists one entry per CDR3 protein. This table holds approximately 150,000 distinct CDR3 sequences, less than 15% found once. The sample taken for sequencing was a population of CD138-negative cells sorted from bone marrow. The receptors originated from a donor aged 40 or older with multiple myeloma.

This clonotype was seen at least ten times. It may be a read error: a sequence one base away is much more abundant. V is TRBV30 and J is TRBJ2-1; tentative D call: TRBD2 (6 bases). The germline gives CDR1 GTSNPN, CDR2 SVGIG (reference sequence). The CDR3 extends over 13 amino acids. The CDR3 spells CAWSGQDYKEQFF. CDR3 bases: TGTGCCTGGAGCGGTCAGGACTACAAGGAGCAGTTCTTC.

In this sample, this clonotype turned up many times. This chain uses TRBV29-1 with TRBJ2-1; D may be TRBD2 (5 bases). Germline V CDR1 and CDR2: SQVTM, ANQGSEA. V lost 0 bases and J 2 bases, leaving 14 bases between the germline ends. The CDR3 spans 16 residues. The chain's CDR3 is CSVEDQARGTYNEQFF. Here the CDR3 DNA reads TGCAGCGTTGAAGATCAGGCTCGAGGGACCTACAATGAGCAGTTCTTC.

The rearrangement uses TRBV6-5 and TRBJ2-5; 9 nucleotides agree with TRBD2. V lost 2 bases, J lost 4 bases, and 11 bases stayed unmatched. Germline CDR1 and CDR2: MNHEY and SVGAGI. The CDR3 covers 17 residues. CDR3 protein: CASSYRSSGKGSETQYF. The CDR3 nucleotides read TGTGCCAGCAGTTACAGGTCTAGCGGGAAGGGGTCAGAGACCCAGTACTTC.

This clonotype was seen at least ten times. V gene TRBV29-1 combines with J gene TRBJ2-7; 11 bases line up with TRBD2. The J segment lost 5 bases and the V segment lost 6 bases, leaving 6 bases of the junction unmatched. CDR1 SQVTM and CDR2 ANQGSEA come from the germline V gene. The CDR3 is 13 amino acids. In nucleotides, the CDR3 is TGCAGCGTCACTAGCGGGAGTAGCCACGAGCAGTACTTC. Encoded protein: CSVTSGSSHEQYF.

In its sample, this clonotype was seen many times. The genes are TRBV19 and TRBJ2-7; TRBD1 matches at 9 bases. CDR1 is LNHDA and CDR2 is SQIVND in the germline V gene (reference sequence). Trimming cost V 9 bases and J 6 bases; bases outside gene matches: 12. This CDR3 comprises 14 residues. Here the CDR3 DNA reads TGTGCCAGCTCGCCGGGACAGGGTCTGGGCGAGCAGTACTTC. This encodes CASSPGQGLGEQYF. Looking up the rest from reference TRBV19 and TRBJ2-7 gives the full variable domain: DGGITQSPKYLFRKEGQNVTLSCEQNLNHDAMYWYRQDPGQGLRLIYYSQIVNDFQKGDIAEGYSVSREKKESFPLTVTSAQKNPTAFYLCASSPGQGLGEQYFGPGTRLTVT.

This clonotype appeared a few times. The chain joins TRBV7-3 to TRBJ2-2, with D uncertain. Germline loops: CDR1 SGHTA, CDR2 FQGTGA. The ends were cut back, 5 bases at V and 6 bases at J, with 16 bases in the middle. This CDR3 region has 15 residues. The DNA of the CDR3 is TGTGCCAGCAGCCCCGAGGCGGTAAAGTCCGGGGAGCTGTTTTTT. As protein: CASSPEAVKSGELFF. Full variable domain (missing parts from reference TRBV7-3 and TRBJ2-2): GAGVSQTPSNKVTEKGKYVELRCDPISGHTALYWYRQSLGQGPEFLIYFQGTGAADDSGLPNDRFFAVRPEGSVSTLKIQRTERGDSAVYLCASSPEAVKSGELFFGEGSRLTVL.

This clonotype was counted a few times. This clone may be a read error of a much larger clone one base away. The CDR3 does not close with the conserved phenylalanine or tryptophan, likely indicating a read error. The V call is TRBV7-8, the J call TRBJ1-1; possible D gene TRBD1, 5 bases. Germline-derived CDR1 and CDR2 are SGHVS and FQNEAQ. The V end lost 0 bases, the J end lost 1 base, and 12 bases lay between the germline ends. The CDR3 spans 16 residues. The CDR3: CASSLAGEGANTEAFL. Here the CDR3 DNA reads TGTGCCAGCAGCTTAGCGGGGGAAGGGGCGAACACTGAAGCTTTCCTT.

The chain recombines TRBV2 with TRBJ1-5, with D possibly matching TRBD1 (5 bases). The length of the CDR3 is 15 residues. CDR1 and CDR2 (germline): SNHLY, FYNNEI. V shed 0 bases and J shed 7 bases, with 13 bases lying between them. The CDR3 DNA sequence: TGTGCCAGCAGTGAAGCACGGGGGTTCAGCCAGCCCCAGCATTTT. Amino acid sequence: CASSEARGFSQPQHF.

The chain links TRBV19 to TRBJ1-5; 7 nucleotides agree with TRBD1. This CDR3 region has 16 residues. V shed 7 bases, J shed 3 bases, and the junction held 12 bases outside the gene matches. From germline, CDR1 is LNHDA and CDR2 SQIVND (reference sequence). The CDR3 reads CASTLTGAQNNQPQHF. The CDR3 DNA sequence: TGTGCCAGTACCTTAACAGGGGCGCAAAACAATCAGCCCCAGCATTTT.

This clonotype came up many times. The chain joins TRBV20-1 to TRBJ2-3, with 7 bases lining up with TRBD1. V lost 3 bases and J lost 1; bases outside the gene matches: 7. The CDR3 runs to 15 residues. Per the germline V gene, CDR1 is DFQATT and CDR2 is SNEGSKA (reference sequence). The DNA for the CDR3 is TGCAGTGCTAGCCCCCGGGACAGTCGCACAGATACGCAGTATTTT. As protein: CSASPRDSRTDTQYF.

This clonotype was seen at least ten times. J is TRBJ2-2 and V is TRBV29-1; 9 bases fit TRBD1. J gave up 4 bases and V 7 bases, and 7 bases lay outside the gene matches. Per the germline V gene, CDR1 is SQVTM and CDR2 is ANQGSEA. CDR3 length: 14 amino acids. The CDR3 region is CSAGDRDVTGELFF. DNA for the CDR3: TGCAGCGCGGGGGACAGGGATGTCACCGGGGAGCTGTTTTTT.

A few counts support this clonotype. The chain combines TRBV2 with TRBJ2-7; D remains ambiguous. V was pared by 4 bases and J by 2 bases, with 6 bases between. The germline V gene encodes CDR1 SNHLY and CDR2 FYNNEI. The CDR3 is 12 amino acids. The chain's CDR3 is CASSGAAYEQYF. In DNA form, the CDR3 reads TGTGCCAGCAGTGGGGCAGCCTACGAGCAGTACTTC.

This clonotype was detected many times. The chain employs TRBV6-6 and TRBJ2-1; 11 nucleotides agree with TRBD2. V lost 7 bases, J lost 5 bases, and 4 bases stayed unmatched. Germline V gene data show CDR1 as MNHNY and CDR2 as SVGAGI (reference sequence). The CDR3 sequence is 14 residues long. CDR3 in amino acids: CASTIAGGNNEQFF. Written as DNA, the CDR3 is TGTGCCAGCACCATAGCGGGAGGGAACAATGAGCAGTTCTTC.

This chain links TRBV3-1 with TRBJ2-7; D might be TRBD2 (6 bases). V was pared by 0 bases and J by 4 bases, with 16 bases between. The CDR3 spans 16 residues. Germline V gives CDR1 LGHDT, CDR2 YNNKEL (reference sequence). As DNA, the CDR3 is TGTGCCAGCAGCCAAGATTTGGGGCCGGGGGTATACGAGCAGTACTTC. It translates to CASSQDLGPGVYEQYF.

This clonotype has a count of ten or more. The gene calls are TRBV29-1 and TRBJ2-7; D could derive from TRBD1 or TRBD2 (5 bases each). The ends were cut back, 3 bases at V and 3 bases at J, with 18 bases in the middle. Germline-derived CDR1 and CDR2 are SQVTM and ANQGSEA. This CDR3 comprises 15 residues. In nucleotides, the CDR3 is TGCAGCGTTGAGGAGTCGGGGCCTAGGGGCTACGAGCAGTACTTC. Its translation: CSVEESGPRGYEQYF.

With respect to this clonotype: Possible read error: a much larger clone is one base away. This chain connects TRBV6-5 to TRBJ2-7; 16 bases align to TRBD2. Looked up from germline, CDR1 is MNHEY and CDR2 is SVGAGI. Trimming removed 5 bases from V and 7 bases from J; junction bases left unmatched: 14. The CDR3 loop spans 18 amino acids. CDR3 in amino acids: CASSAPGLAGGPFEEQYF. The DNA of the CDR3 is TGTGCCAGCAGTGCCCCGGGACTAGCGGGAGGGCCTTTCGAGGAGCAGTACTTC.

At least ten counts were recorded for this clonotype. The chain is built from TRBV14 and TRBJ2-5; D is uncertain. The CDR3 runs 16 residues. The germline gives CDR1 SGHDN, CDR2 FVKESK. Trimming took 0 bases from V and 4 from J, leaving 15 bases between them. DNA for the CDR3: TGTGCCAGCAGCCAAGATCTTCTAGGTTCTGTAGAGACCCAGTACTTC. It is translated as CASSQDLLGSVETQYF.

On this clonotype: A read error may explain this, as a much larger clone is one base away. This sequence joins TRBV4-1 and TRBJ2-5, with D tentatively TRBD1 or TRBD2 (6 bases each). The V gene's germline CDR1 is MGHRA and CDR2 YSYEKL. CDR3 length: 14 amino acids. The V gene lost 4 bases and the J gene lost 6 bases, with 15 bases spanning the gap. The CDR3 DNA follows: TGCGCCAGCAGCCGACAAGGAGGGGGACAGACCCAGTACTTC. This encodes CASSRQGGGQTQYF.

This clonotype was observed many times. The rearrangement joins TRBV12-3 or TRBV12-4 to TRBJ2-2; 12 positions agree with TRBD2. J was trimmed by 0 bases and V by 5 bases; bases with no gene match: 1. This CDR3 region has 16 residues. CDR3 nucleotides: TGTGCCAGCAGTGGGACTAGCGGGTCGAACACCGGGGAGCTGTTTTTT. Amino acid sequence: CASSGTSGSNTGELFF.

Turning to this clonotype: A much larger clone differs from this one at a single base, so this may be a read error. J is TRBJ2-7 and V is TRBV20-1, with 10 bases identical to TRBD1. The ends lost 5 bases at V and 9 bases at J; junction bases unmatched: 13. The CDR3 loop spans 14 amino acids. CDR1 DFQATT and CDR2 SNEGSKA come from the germline V gene (reference sequence). The CDR3 DNA is TGCAGTGCTCGGGGACAGGGGATCTTTGTGGGGCAGTACTTC. Encoded protein: CSARGQGIFVGQYF.

This clonotype was seen only a few times. V usage is TRBV14 and J usage is TRBJ2-7, with TRBD2 identical over 12 bases. Germline loops: CDR1 SGHDN, CDR2 FVKESK. This CDR3 has 16 residues. V shed 5 bases, J shed 7 bases, and the junction held 12 bases outside the gene matches. CDR3 sequence (DNA): TGTGCCAGCAGCTTGCATGCTAGCGGGAGGGCCCAAGAGCAGTACTTC. Translated: CASSLHASGRAQEQYF.

V gene TRBV6-1 combines with J gene TRBJ1-5; D might be TRBD1 (5 bases). Germline CDR1 MNHNS, CDR2 SASEGT. V was pared by 3 bases and J by 5 bases, with 14 bases between. This CDR3 region has 15 residues. The CDR3 here is CASSDDSRGDQPQHF. As DNA, the CDR3 is TGTGCCAGCAGTGACGACAGCCGAGGGGATCAGCCCCAGCATTTT.

This clonotype was counted ten times or more. The chain combines TRBV2 with TRBJ1-5; D is uncertain. The CDR3 sequence is 13 residues long. Germline V gene lookup returns CDR1 SNHLY and CDR2 FYNNEI. V was pared by 4 bases and J by 5 bases, with 9 bases between. This chain's CDR3 is CASSVGPDQPQHF. In DNA form, the CDR3 reads TGTGCCAGCAGTGTAGGCCCGGATCAGCCCCAGCATTTT.

At least ten counts were recorded for this clonotype. V and J are TRBV7-8 and TRBJ2-3; D is unclear. CDR1 and CDR2 from the germline V gene are SGHVS and FQNEAQ. This CDR3 region has 15 residues. Trimming pared 2 bases from V and 2 bases from J, leaving 11 bases between. In DNA form, the CDR3 reads TGTGCCAGCAGCTTAACCCTTACGGACACAGATACGCAGTATTTT. This codes for CASSLTLTDTDTQYF.

This clonotype was found a few times. A much larger clone is a single base away; this may be a read error. This chain uses TRBV6-1 with TRBJ2-1; maybe TRBD1 (6 bases). The CDR3 totals 15 residues. The V gene's germline CDR1 is MNHNS and CDR2 SASEGT. Here the CDR3 reads CASSEDRASCNEQFF. As DNA, the CDR3 is TGTGCCAGCAGTGAAGACAGGGCTTCCTGCAATGAGCAGTTCTTC.

In its sample, this clonotype was seen many times. This chain uses TRBV7-9 with TRBJ2-7; tentatively, D is TRBD2 (5 bases). The CDR3 covers 15 residues. Germline assignment: CDR1 SEHNR and CDR2 FQNEAQ (reference sequence). V dropped 0 bases and J dropped 0 bases, with 9 bases sitting between them. CDR3 amino acids: CASSLASASSYEQYF. The CDR3 region has the DNA TGTGCCAGCAGCTTAGCTAGCGCCAGCTCCTACGAGCAGTACTTC.

This clonotype was detected only a few times. V usage is TRBV7-9 and J usage is TRBJ2-3; TRBD1 agrees at 8 bases. The CDR3 sequence is 14 residues long. After removal of 5 bases from V and 1 base from J, the junction contained 2 bases not matched to a gene. Germline assignment: CDR1 SEHNR and CDR2 FQNEAQ (reference sequence). In DNA, the CDR3 is TGTGCCAGCAGCCGGGGACAGGGCACAGATACGCAGTATTTT. This sequence encodes CASSRGQGTDTQYF.